This T cell receptor (beta chain) was recorded in a study of OX40 agonist ivuxolimab in advanced cancers. About the research overall: Of the participants, roughly 40% had some prior anti-PD-1, anti-PD-L1 or anti-CTLA-4 therapy, which was allowed. Three partial responders included one hepatocellular carcinoma patient and two cutaneous melanoma patients.

The CDR3 runs to 17 residues. Trimming removed 4 bases at V and 2 bases at J, with 22 bases between. Per the germline V gene, CDR1 is SGDLS and CDR2 is YYNGEE. A note on this clone: Its antigen is not known.

Profiling relied on immunoSEQ multiplex PCR, and the TCRdb table lists in-frame clones only, not all of them. The sample records roughly 45,000 clones, approximately 86% being singletons. The study's findings and limits: Among T cells, CD8+ cells averaged more expanded clones than CD4+ cells.

The chain uses TRBV9 and TRBJ2-7, with D possibly TRBD2 on 6 matching bases. This TCR was sampled from an adult with an advanced solid tumor such as melanoma, head and neck, liver or kidney cancer. Specimen: CD4+ or CD8+ T cells sorted from blood, collected in a trial of the OX40 agonist ivuxolimab. The CDR3 DNA reads TGTGCCAGCAGCCCAGACCAAAAAGCGGGTAGGCCCTACGAGCAGTACTTC. Amino acids: CASSPDQKAGRPYEQYF.